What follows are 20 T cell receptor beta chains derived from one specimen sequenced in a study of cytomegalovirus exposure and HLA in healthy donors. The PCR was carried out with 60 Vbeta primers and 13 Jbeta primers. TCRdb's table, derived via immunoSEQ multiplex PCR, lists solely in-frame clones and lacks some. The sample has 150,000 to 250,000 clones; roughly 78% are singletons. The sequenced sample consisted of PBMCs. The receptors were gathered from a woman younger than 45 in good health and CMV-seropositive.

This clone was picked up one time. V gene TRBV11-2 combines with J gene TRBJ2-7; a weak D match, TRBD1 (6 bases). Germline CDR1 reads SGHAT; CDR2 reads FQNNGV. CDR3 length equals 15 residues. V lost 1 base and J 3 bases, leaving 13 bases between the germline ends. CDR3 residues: CASSLVGGRYYEQYF. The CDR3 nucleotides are TGTGCCAGCAGCTTAGTAGGGGGACGGTACTACGAGCAGTACTTC.

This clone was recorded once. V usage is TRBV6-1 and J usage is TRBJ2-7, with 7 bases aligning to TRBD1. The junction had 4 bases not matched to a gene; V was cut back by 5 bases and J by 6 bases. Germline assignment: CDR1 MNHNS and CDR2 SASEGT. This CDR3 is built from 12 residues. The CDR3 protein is CASSPSGGEQYF. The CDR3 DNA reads TGTGCCAGCAGTCCTTCAGGGGGCGAGCAGTACTTC.

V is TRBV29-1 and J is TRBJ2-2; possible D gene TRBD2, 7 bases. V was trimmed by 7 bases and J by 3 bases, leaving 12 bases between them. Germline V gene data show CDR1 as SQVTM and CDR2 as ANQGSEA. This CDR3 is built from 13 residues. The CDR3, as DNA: TGCAGCGGTAAAGGGGGGGACACCGGGGAGCTGTTTTTT. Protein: CSGKGGDTGELFF.

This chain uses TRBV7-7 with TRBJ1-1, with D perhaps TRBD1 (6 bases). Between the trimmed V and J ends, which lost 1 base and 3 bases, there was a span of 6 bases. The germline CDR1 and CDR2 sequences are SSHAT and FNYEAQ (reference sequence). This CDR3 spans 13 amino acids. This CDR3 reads CASSLDRDTEAFF. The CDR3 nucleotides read TGTGCCAGCAGCTTAGACAGGGACACTGAAGCTTTCTTT.

CDR3: CASSSDRVDQPQHF. The CDR3 bases are TGTGCCAGCAGCTCGGACAGGGTCGATCAGCCCCAGCATTTT. V and J are TRBV7-8 and TRBJ1-5; 8 nucleotides agree with TRBD1. CDR3 length: 14 amino acids. J was trimmed by 5 bases and V by 4 bases; bases with no gene match: 4. CDR1 is SGHVS and CDR2 is FQNEAQ in the germline V gene.

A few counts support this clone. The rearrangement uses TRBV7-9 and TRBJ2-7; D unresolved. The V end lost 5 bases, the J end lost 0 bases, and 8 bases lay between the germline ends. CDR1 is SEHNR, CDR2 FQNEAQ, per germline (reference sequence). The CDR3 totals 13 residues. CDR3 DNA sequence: TGTGCCAGCAGCAGCCAGGACTCCTACGAGCAGTACTTC. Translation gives CASSSQDSYEQYF.

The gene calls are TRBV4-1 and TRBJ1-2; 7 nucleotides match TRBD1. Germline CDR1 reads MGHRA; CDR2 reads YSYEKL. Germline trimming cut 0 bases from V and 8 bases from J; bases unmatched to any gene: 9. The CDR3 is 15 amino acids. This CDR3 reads CASSQDLGTVIGYTF. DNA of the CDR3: TGCGCCAGCAGCCAAGACCTAGGGACAGTTATAGGCTACACCTTC.

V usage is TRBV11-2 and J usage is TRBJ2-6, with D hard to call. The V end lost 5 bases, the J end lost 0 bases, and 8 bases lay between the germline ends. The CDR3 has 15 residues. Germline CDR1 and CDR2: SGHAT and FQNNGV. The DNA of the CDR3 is TGTGCCAGCAGCCCCGTCGGCTCTGGGGCCAACGTCCTGACTTTC. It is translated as CASSPVGSGANVLTF.

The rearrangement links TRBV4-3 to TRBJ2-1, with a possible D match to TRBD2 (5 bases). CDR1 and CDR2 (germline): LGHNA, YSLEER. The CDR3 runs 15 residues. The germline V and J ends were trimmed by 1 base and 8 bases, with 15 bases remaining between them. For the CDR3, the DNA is TGCGCCAGCAGCCAAGGGGAGTCGCCAAGCGATGAGCAGTTCTTC. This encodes CASSQGESPSDEQFF.

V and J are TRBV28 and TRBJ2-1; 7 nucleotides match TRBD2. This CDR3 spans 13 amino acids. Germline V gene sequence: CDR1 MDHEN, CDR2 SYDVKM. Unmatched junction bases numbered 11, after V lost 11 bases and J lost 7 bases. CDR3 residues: CAERRGRVNEQFF. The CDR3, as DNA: TGTGCCGAGAGGCGGGGGAGGGTGAATGAGCAGTTCTTC.

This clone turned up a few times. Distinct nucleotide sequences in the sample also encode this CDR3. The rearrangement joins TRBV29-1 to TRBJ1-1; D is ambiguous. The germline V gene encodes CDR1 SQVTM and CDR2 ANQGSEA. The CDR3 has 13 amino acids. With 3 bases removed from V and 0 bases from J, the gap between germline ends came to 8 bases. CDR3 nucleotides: TGCAGCGTTGAGGAGCAACTGAACACTGAAGCTTTCTTT. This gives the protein CSVEEQLNTEAFF.

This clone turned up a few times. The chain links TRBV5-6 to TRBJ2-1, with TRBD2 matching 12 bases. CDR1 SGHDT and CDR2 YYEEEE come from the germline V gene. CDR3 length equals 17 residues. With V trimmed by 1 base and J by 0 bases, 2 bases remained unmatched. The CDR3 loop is CASSLTSGRPSYNEQFF. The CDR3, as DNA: TGTGCCAGCAGCTTGACTAGCGGGAGGCCCTCCTACAATGAGCAGTTCTTC.

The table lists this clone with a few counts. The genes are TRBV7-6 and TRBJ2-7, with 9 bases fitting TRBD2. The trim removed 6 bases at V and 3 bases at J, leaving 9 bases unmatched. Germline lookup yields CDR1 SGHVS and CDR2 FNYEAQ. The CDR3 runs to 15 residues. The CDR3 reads CASSTVAGAVYEQYF. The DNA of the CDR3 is TGTGCCAGCAGTACTGTAGCGGGGGCGGTCTACGAGCAGTACTTC. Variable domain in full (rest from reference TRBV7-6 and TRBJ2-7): GAGVSQSPRYKVTKRGQDVALRCDPISGHVSLYWYRQALGQGPEFLTYFNYEAQQDKSGLPNDRFSAERPEGSISTLTIQRTEQRDSAMYRCASSTVAGAVYEQYFGPGTRLTVT.

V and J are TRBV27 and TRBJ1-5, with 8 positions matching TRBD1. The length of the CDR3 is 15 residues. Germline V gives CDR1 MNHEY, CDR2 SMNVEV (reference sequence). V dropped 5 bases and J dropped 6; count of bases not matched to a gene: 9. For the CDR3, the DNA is TGTGCCAGCAGTCTCGTTACAGGGGGAACTCAGCCCCAGCATTTT. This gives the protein CASSLVTGGTQPQHF.

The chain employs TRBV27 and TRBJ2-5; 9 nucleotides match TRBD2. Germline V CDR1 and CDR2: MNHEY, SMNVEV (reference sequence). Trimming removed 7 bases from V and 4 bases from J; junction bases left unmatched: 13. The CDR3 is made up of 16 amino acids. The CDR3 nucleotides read TGTGCCAGCACCAATGATGTGGCGGGAGGGCTAGAGACCCAGTACTTC. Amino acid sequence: CASTNDVAGGLETQYF.

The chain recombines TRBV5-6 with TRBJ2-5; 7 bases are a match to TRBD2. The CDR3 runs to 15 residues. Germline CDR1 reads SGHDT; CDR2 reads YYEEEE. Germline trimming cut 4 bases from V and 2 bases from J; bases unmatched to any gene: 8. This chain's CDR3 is CASSRMGLSQETQYF. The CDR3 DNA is TGTGCCAGCAGCCGCATGGGACTATCTCAAGAGACCCAGTACTTC.

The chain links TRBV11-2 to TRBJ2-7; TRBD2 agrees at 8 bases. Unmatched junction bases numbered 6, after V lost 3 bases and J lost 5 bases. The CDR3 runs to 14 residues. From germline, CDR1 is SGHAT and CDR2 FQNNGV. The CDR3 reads CASSLSGGRNEQYF. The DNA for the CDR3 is TGTGCCAGCAGCTTGAGCGGGGGTCGGAACGAGCAGTACTTC. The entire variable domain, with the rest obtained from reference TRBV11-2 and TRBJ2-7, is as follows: EAGVAQSPRYKIIEKRQSVAFWCNPISGHATLYWYQQILGQGPKLLIQFQNNGVVDDSQLPKDRFSAERLKGVDSTLKIQPAKLEDSAVYLCASSLSGGRNEQYFGPGTRLTVT.

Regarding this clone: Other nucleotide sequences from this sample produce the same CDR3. CDR3 sequence: CASSVGGLALDEQYF. CDR3 nucleotide sequence: TGTGCCAGCAGCGTAGGGGGACTAGCGCTCGACGAGCAGTACTTC. The chain has TRBV9 and TRBJ2-7; 10 nucleotides match TRBD2. The junction had 5 bases not matched to a gene; V was cut back by 0 bases and J by 5 bases. Germline V CDR1 and CDR2: SGDLS, YYNGEE. The CDR3 is 15 amino acids. Full variable domain (missing parts from reference TRBV9 and TRBJ2-7): DSGVTQTPKHLITATGQRVTLRCSPRSGDLSVYWYQQSLDQGLQFLIQYYNGEERAKGNILERFSAQQFPDLHSELNLSSLELGDSALYFCASSVGGLALDEQYFGPGTRLTVT.

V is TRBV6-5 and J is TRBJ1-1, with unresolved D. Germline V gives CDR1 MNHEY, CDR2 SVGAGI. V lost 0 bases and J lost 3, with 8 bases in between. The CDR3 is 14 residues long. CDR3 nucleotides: TGTGCCAGCAGTTACTCTGACACACACACTGAAGCTTTCTTT. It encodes CASSYSDTHTEAFF.

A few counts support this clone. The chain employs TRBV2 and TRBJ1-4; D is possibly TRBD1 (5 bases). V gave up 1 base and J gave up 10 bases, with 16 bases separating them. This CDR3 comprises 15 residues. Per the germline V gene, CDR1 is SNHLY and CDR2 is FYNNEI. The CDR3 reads CASSEDREGLGKLFF. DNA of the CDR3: TGTGCCAGCAGTGAAGATCGGGAGGGACTGGGAAAACTGTTTTTT.